Listed below are T cell receptor beta chains from one sample, sequenced in a study of blood T cell repertoires in COVID-19. The method was immunoSEQ multiplex PCR; TCRdb's version includes in-frame clones alone and lacks a portion of them. The sample contains 200,000 to 250,000 clones, 82% of which appear only once. Source material: peripheral blood. The receptor set was obtained from an elderly woman with COVID-19, enrolled during active disease. CDR3s leave out the opening cysteine and the closing phenylalanine or tryptophan. Each record gives: J gene, V gene, D gene, CDR3 protein. A D gene is named only where the DNA matches it firmly.

j_gene: TRBJ2-1
v_gene: TRBV3-1/TRBV3-2
d_gene: -
CDR3aa: ASSRSRSGQF

j_gene: TRBJ2-5
v_gene: TRBV18
d_gene: -
CDR3aa: ASSPSGRLETQY

j_gene: TRBJ2-7
v_gene: TRBV18
d_gene: -
CDR3aa: ASSPWGGAASYEQY

j_gene: TRBJ2-5
v_gene: TRBV6-6
d_gene: TRBD1
CDR3aa: ASSPGQGGETQY

j_gene: TRBJ2-5
v_gene: TRBV5-1
d_gene: TRBD1
CDR3aa: ASSPQAGGETQY

j_gene: TRBJ1-5
v_gene: TRBV15
d_gene: TRBD1
CDR3aa: ATSRGRSGTGVDQPQH

j_gene: TRBJ2-7
v_gene: TRBV5-6
d_gene: -
CDR3aa: ASSTYYEQY

j_gene: TRBJ1-5
v_gene: TRBV6-2/TRBV6-3
d_gene: TRBD1
CDR3aa: ASSLDRGKQPQH

j_gene: TRBJ2-7
v_gene: TRBV7-6
d_gene: TRBD2
CDR3aa: ASSFVKREGSEQY

j_gene: TRBJ2-7
v_gene: TRBV10-3
d_gene: TRBD2
CDR3aa: AISPPYGGVSSYEQY

j_gene: TRBJ1-2
v_gene: TRBV5-1
d_gene: TRBD1
CDR3aa: ASSAGQGPYT

j_gene: TRBJ2-1
v_gene: TRBV5-1
d_gene: TRBD2
CDR3aa: ASSRETSGGSSSYNEQF

j_gene: TRBJ1-1
v_gene: TRBV7-2
d_gene: -
CDR3aa: ASSLSRAAGTEAF

j_gene: TRBJ1-2
v_gene: TRBV15
d_gene: -
CDR3aa: ATSRDPGFFYGYT

j_gene: TRBJ1-1
v_gene: TRBV5-1
d_gene: -
CDR3aa: ASSPTGENTEAF

j_gene: TRBJ1-4
v_gene: TRBV10-1
d_gene: TRBD1
CDR3aa: ASTGTVPPTFLNEKLF

j_gene: TRBJ2-1
v_gene: TRBV4-1
d_gene: TRBD2
CDR3aa: ASTREGPYNEQF

j_gene: TRBJ2-6
v_gene: TRBV5-4
d_gene: TRBD1
CDR3aa: ASSDRASGANVLT

j_gene: TRBJ1-3
v_gene: TRBV9
d_gene: -
CDR3aa: ASSDRNTIY

j_gene: TRBJ1-1
v_gene: TRBV5-1
d_gene: -
CDR3aa: ASSINRELGTEAF

j_gene: TRBJ1-4
v_gene: TRBV28
d_gene: -
CDR3aa: ASTPFEFATDNEKLF

j_gene: TRBJ2-2
v_gene: TRBV11-2
d_gene: -
CDR3aa: ASSFRQSHTGELF

j_gene: TRBJ1-1
v_gene: TRBV5-1
d_gene: -
CDR3aa: ASRSGQLANTEAF

j_gene: TRBJ2-3
v_gene: TRBV18
d_gene: TRBD2
CDR3aa: ASSLIAGGARDTQY

j_gene: TRBJ1-1
v_gene: TRBV18
d_gene: -
CDR3aa: ASSPLTQGRGNTEAF

j_gene: TRBJ2-7
v_gene: TRBV27
d_gene: TRBD1
CDR3aa: ASRRGVGQGAYEQY

j_gene: TRBJ1-3
v_gene: TRBV29-1
d_gene: -
CDR3aa: SVIPEFSGNTIY

j_gene: TRBJ2-7
v_gene: TRBV7-9
d_gene: -
CDR3aa: ASSLDAQSYEQY

j_gene: TRBJ1-5
v_gene: TRBV30
d_gene: TRBD1
CDR3aa: AWSPGQGYQPQH

j_gene: TRBJ1-1
v_gene: TRBV6-1
d_gene: -
CDR3aa: ASSDRNMNTEAF

j_gene: TRBJ1-1
v_gene: TRBV3-1/TRBV3-2
d_gene: -
CDR3aa: ASSRRGGDTEAF

j_gene: TRBJ1-2
v_gene: TRBV12-3/TRBV12-4
d_gene: TRBD1
CDR3aa: ASRSTGGGGYT

j_gene: TRBJ1-2
v_gene: TRBV5-1
d_gene: TRBD1
CDR3aa: ASSTDRGNYGYT

j_gene: TRBJ1-5
v_gene: TRBV6-5
d_gene: TRBD1
CDR3aa: ASRPDRAQPQH

j_gene: TRBJ2-5
v_gene: TRBV3-1/TRBV3-2
d_gene: -
CDR3aa: ASSQDRQRAETQY

j_gene: TRBJ2-5
v_gene: TRBV6-6
d_gene: -
CDR3aa: ASSYGRLETQY

j_gene: TRBJ1-1
v_gene: TRBV27
d_gene: TRBD1
CDR3aa: ASSPQRTGEGEAF

j_gene: TRBJ2-4
v_gene: TRBV7-2
d_gene: -
CDR3aa: ASSLAPGTKNIQY

j_gene: TRBJ1-5
v_gene: TRBV24-1
d_gene: TRBD1
CDR3aa: ATSEWDSNQPQH

j_gene: TRBJ2-1
v_gene: TRBV6-4
d_gene: TRBD2
CDR3aa: ASSMTPAGGQF

j_gene: TRBJ1-5
v_gene: TRBV6-4
d_gene: TRBD1
CDR3aa: ALAGTVFQSQPQH

j_gene: TRBJ2-2
v_gene: TRBV4-1
d_gene: TRBD2
CDR3aa: ASSQVAGAGELF

j_gene: TRBJ1-5
v_gene: TRBV27
d_gene: -
CDR3aa: ASSRRDRLEPQH

j_gene: TRBJ1-1
v_gene: TRBV23-1
d_gene: -
CDR3aa: ASSQSWGPVEAF

j_gene: TRBJ2-7
v_gene: TRBV13
d_gene: TRBD2
CDR3aa: ASSQTPGLAGGFGLEQY

j_gene: TRBJ1-5
v_gene: TRBV6-4
d_gene: -
CDR3aa: APPNRDSVFHQPQH

j_gene: TRBJ2-2
v_gene: TRBV10-3
d_gene: -
CDR3aa: AMRSTLSTGELF

j_gene: TRBJ2-2
v_gene: TRBV10-3
d_gene: TRBD2
CDR3aa: AISGFSGGKTGELF

j_gene: TRBJ1-6
v_gene: TRBV9
d_gene: TRBD1
CDR3aa: ASSADRGWNSPLH

j_gene: TRBJ2-6
v_gene: TRBV24-1
d_gene: -
CDR3aa: ATSDQSPFRVSPLAGANVLT

j_gene: TRBJ2-3
v_gene: TRBV7-8
d_gene: TRBD2
CDR3aa: ASSARTSGGTDTQY

j_gene: TRBJ2-2
v_gene: TRBV3-1/TRBV3-2
d_gene: -
CDR3aa: ASSYRASTGELF

j_gene: TRBJ1-2
v_gene: TRBV25-1
d_gene: TRBD1
CDR3aa: ASSRETTGSYGYT

j_gene: TRBJ2-3
v_gene: TRBV5-8
d_gene: TRBD2
CDR3aa: ASSSLAGGTDTQY

j_gene: TRBJ2-1
v_gene: TRBV4-2
d_gene: TRBD2
CDR3aa: ASSQDLLAGGTHNEQF

j_gene: TRBJ1-3
v_gene: TRBV7-9
d_gene: -
CDR3aa: ASSLAAGAGNTIY

j_gene: TRBJ2-5
v_gene: TRBV18
d_gene: -
CDR3aa: ASSPNLGETQY